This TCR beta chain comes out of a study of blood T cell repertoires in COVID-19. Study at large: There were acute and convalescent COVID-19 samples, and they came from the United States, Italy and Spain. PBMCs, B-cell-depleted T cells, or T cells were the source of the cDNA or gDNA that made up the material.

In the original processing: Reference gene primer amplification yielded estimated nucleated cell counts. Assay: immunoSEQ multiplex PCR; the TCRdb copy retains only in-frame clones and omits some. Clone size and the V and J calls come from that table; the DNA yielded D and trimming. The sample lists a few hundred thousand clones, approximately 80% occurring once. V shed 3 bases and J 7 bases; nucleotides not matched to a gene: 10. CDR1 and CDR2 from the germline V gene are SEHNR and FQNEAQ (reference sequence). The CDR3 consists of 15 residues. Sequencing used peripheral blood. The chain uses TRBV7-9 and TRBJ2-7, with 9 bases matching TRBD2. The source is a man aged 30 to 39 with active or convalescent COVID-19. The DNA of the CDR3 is TGTGCCAGCAGCTTGCGGGAGGGCCCTTTTGAAGAGCAGTACTTC. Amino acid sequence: CASSLREGPFEEQYF.